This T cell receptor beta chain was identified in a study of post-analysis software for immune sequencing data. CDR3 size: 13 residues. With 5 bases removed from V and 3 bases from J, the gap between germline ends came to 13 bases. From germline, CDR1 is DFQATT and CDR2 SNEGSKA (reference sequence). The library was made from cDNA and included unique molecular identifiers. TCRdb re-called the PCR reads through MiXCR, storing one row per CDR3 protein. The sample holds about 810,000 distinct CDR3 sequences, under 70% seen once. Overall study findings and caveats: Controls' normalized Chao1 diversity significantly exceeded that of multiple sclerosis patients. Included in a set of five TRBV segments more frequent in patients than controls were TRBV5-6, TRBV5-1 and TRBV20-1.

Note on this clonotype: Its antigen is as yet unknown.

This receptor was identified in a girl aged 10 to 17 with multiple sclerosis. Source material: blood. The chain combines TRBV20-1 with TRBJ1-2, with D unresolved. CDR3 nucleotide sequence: TGCAGTGCTCCCCCGGATCCTTACTATGGCTACACCTTC. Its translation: CSAPPDPYYGYTF.